The 29 T cell receptor beta chains presented below share a single source sample, sequenced in a study of Tregs in tolerant kidney transplant recipients. Libraries were prepared by immunoSEQ multiplex PCR; TCRdb keeps only in-frame clonotypes and omits some of them. This sample carries about 52,000 clones, with 0.83% going to the ten biggest clones. The specimen was CD4+ T cells from blood, collected before the transplant. The receptors stem from a human donor who received a combined kidney and bone marrow transplant.

As for this clone: The read falls 3 residues short of the CDR3 end, and the missing part is taken from the germline J gene. The chain carries TRBV18 and TRBJ1-5; D possibly corresponds to TRBD1 (6 bases). This CDR3 is built from 15 residues. Trimming removed 2 bases from V and 7 bases from J, with 15 bases in between. The germline V gene has CDR1 KGHSH and CDR2 LQKENI. CDR3 sequence: CASSPRGSGGQPQHF. The DNA read from the CDR3 is TGTGCCAGCTCACCAAGGGGGTCCGGGGGGCAGCCC.

With regard to this clone: The observed sequence ends 3 residues before the CDR3 terminus, with the missing tail filled in from the germline J gene. The rearrangement links TRBV7-9 to TRBJ1-2, with D possibly TRBD1 on 5 matching bases. Germline V gene sequence: CDR1 SEHNR, CDR2 FQNEAQ (reference sequence). The CDR3 sequence is 13 residues long. With 3 bases removed from V and 4 bases from J, the gap between germline ends came to 9 bases. The DNA read from the CDR3 is TGTGCCAGCAGCTTTGTCGGGGGCTATGGC. Amino acids: CASSFVGGYG. The full CDR3 protein reads CASSFVGGYGYTF. Based on the CDR3 plus reference TRBV7-9 and TRBJ1-2, the full variable domain is DTGVSQNPRHKITKRGQNVTFRCDPISEHNRLYWYRQTLGQGPEFLTYFQNEAQLEKSRLLSDRFSAERPKGSFSTLEIQRTEQGDSAMYLCASSFVGGYGYTFGSGTRLTVV.

Comments on this clone: The CDR3 end falls 3 residues outside the read, so it is completed with the germline J gene. This chain connects TRBV5-4 to TRBJ2-5; tentatively, D is TRBD1 (6 bases). Between the trimmed V and J ends, which lost 4 bases and 6 bases, there was a span of 13 bases. Looked up from germline, CDR1 is SGHNT and CDR2 is YYREEE (reference sequence). This CDR3 contains 13 residues. The sequenced CDR3 bases are TGTGCCAGCAGCGAACAGGGTACACAGACC. Protein: CASSEQGTQT. The whole CDR3 is CASSEQGTQTQYF.

The sequenced CDR3 bases are TGTGCCAGCAGGGGCGGGGGCCAAGAGACC. It codes for CASRGGGQET. The CDR3 in its entirety is CASRGGGQETQYF. This chain joins TRBV6-2 or TRBV6-3 and TRBJ2-5; 7 positions match TRBD2. The read terminates 3 residues ahead of where the CDR3 ends, so the germline J gene completes it. The CDR3 is 13 residues long. Germline loops: CDR1 MNHEY, CDR2 SVGEGT. With V trimmed by 6 bases and J by 1 base, 2 bases remained unmatched.

CDR3 residues: CASSNTQETQYF. CDR3 bases read: TGCGCCAGCAGCAACACACAAGAGACC. The V and J genes are TRBV5-1 and TRBJ2-5; no definite D call. The read stops 3 residues short of the end of the CDR3; the missing end is completed from the germline J gene. The germline gives CDR1 SGHRS, CDR2 YFSETQ. V lost 4 bases and J lost 2, with 6 bases in between. This CDR3 is 12 amino acids long.

Worth noting for this clone: The CDR3 end falls 3 residues outside the read, so it is completed with the germline J gene. The V call is TRBV19, the J call TRBJ2-3, with 10 nucleotides matching TRBD2. The CDR3 spans 17 residues. V was pared by 2 bases and J by 5 bases, with 10 bases of the junction left unmatched. Germline CDR1 reads LNHDA; CDR2 reads SQIVND (reference sequence). Incomplete CDR3 DNA: TGTGCCAGTAGTATATTTGGGTCCGGGACTAGCGAAGATACG. This codes for CASSIFGSGTSEDT. The full CDR3 is CASSIFGSGTSEDTQYF.

To note about this clone: The CDR3 end is not reached by the read, which stops 3 residues before it; the germline J gene fills it in. The J gene is TRBJ2-2, the V gene TRBV29-1; possible D gene TRBD2, 6 bases. Trimming stripped 4 bases from V and 3 bases from J, with 9 bases between. Germline V gene data show CDR1 as SQVTM and CDR2 as ANQGSEA. CDR3 length: 13 residues. CDR3 in amino acids: CSVGTTHTGELFF. The part of the CDR3 DNA that was read is TGCAGCGTTGGGACTACCCACACCGGGGAG.

As for this clone: The sequenced fragment ends 3 residues before the CDR3 boundary, so the rest is inferred from the germline J gene. The chain joins TRBV5-1 to TRBJ2-3; a weak D match, TRBD1 (5 bases). CDR1 SGHRS and CDR2 YFSETQ come from the germline V gene. The length of the CDR3 is 15 residues. V lost 3 bases and J lost 0, with 11 bases in between. CDR3 DNA (partial): TGCGCCAGCAGCTCGTCCAGGGCCAGCACAGATACG. It is translated as CASSSSRASTDT. The CDR3 in its entirety is CASSSSRASTDTQYF.

To note about this clone: The CDR3 extends 3 residues past the end of the read, so its final part is completed from the germline J gene. The V gene is TRBV18, the J gene TRBJ2-5; TRBD1 or TRBD2 may be the D gene (5 bases each). CDR1 is KGHSH and CDR2 is LQKENI in the germline V gene. V lost 3 bases, J lost 5 bases, and 13 bases lay in between. The CDR3 totals 14 residues. This CDR3 is CASSPRRGEETQYF. The CDR3 bases that were read are TGTGCCAGCTCACCTCGAAGGGGAGAGGAGACC.

With respect to this clone: The read ends 3 residues before the CDR3 terminus; that terminus is restored from the germline J gene. The chain uses TRBV7-6 and TRBJ2-3; perhaps TRBD2 as D (5 bases). This CDR3 spans 14 amino acids. Germline V gives CDR1 SGHVS, CDR2 FNYEAQ. Trimming took off 2 bases at V and 2 bases at J, with 8 bases between the two ends. The chain's CDR3 is CASSLLAHTDTQYF. Incomplete CDR3 DNA: TGTGCCAGCAGCTTACTAGCCCACACAGATACG.

Remarks on this clone: The read terminates 3 residues before the CDR3 end, so the remaining end is supplied by the germline J gene. This chain connects TRBV20-1 to TRBJ2-2; 8 positions match TRBD2. This CDR3 is built from 16 residues. V was pared by 3 bases and J by 2 bases, with 8 bases of the junction left unmatched. Germline assignment: CDR1 DFQATT and CDR2 SNEGSKA (reference sequence). The chain's CDR3 is CSARAWAGGNTGELFF. CDR3 bases read: TGCAGTGCTAGGGCATGGGCGGGAGGAAACACCGGGGAG.

This chain's CDR3 is CAWRENLMNTEAFF. CDR3 DNA, as far as it was read: TGTGCCTGGCGCGAGAACCTCATGAACACTGAA. The chain carries TRBV30 and TRBJ1-1; no firm D call. The missing CDR3 end, 3 residues past where the read stops, is filled in from the germline J gene. Per the germline V gene, CDR1 is GTSNPN and CDR2 is SVGIG (reference sequence). CDR3 length equals 14 residues. V was clipped by 5 bases and J by 0 bases, with 13 bases between them.

On this clone: The sequence runs out 3 residues before the end of the CDR3; the remainder is reconstructed from the germline J gene. The J gene is TRBJ1-6, the V gene TRBV2; 8 positions agree with TRBD1. V shed 2 bases, J shed 10 bases, and the junction held 7 bases outside the gene matches. CDR1 and CDR2 from the germline V gene are SNHLY and FYNNEI. There are 15 residues in the CDR3. The CDR3 DNA, read in part, is TGTGCCAGCAGTGAAAGGGCAGGGGGCGCGTCACCC. It is translated as CASSERAGGASP. The complete CDR3 protein is CASSERAGGASPLHF. Filled out from reference TRBV2 and TRBJ1-6, the complete variable domain reads EPEVTQTPSHQVTQMGQEVILRCVPISNHLYFYWYRQILGQKVEFLVSFYNNEISEKSEIFDDQFSVERPDGSNFTLKIRSTKLEDSAMYFCASSERAGGASPLHFGNGTRLTVT.

As regards this clone: The junction and the germline gene differ at one end; a read error may be behind it. The CDR3 end falls 3 residues outside the read, so it is completed with the germline J gene. The rearrangement uses TRBV6-4 and TRBJ2-2; no clear D. The germline CDR1 and CDR2 sequences are MRHNA and SNTAGT. The CDR3 sequence is 14 residues long. The CDR3 here is CASGEAGETGELFF. The covered CDR3 bases are TGTGCCAGCGGTGAGGCAGGAGAAACCGGGGAG.

As regards this clone: The CDR3 goes on 3 residues after the read ends, and that part is filled in from the germline J gene. The chain links TRBV7-2 to TRBJ2-3, with TRBD2 matching 9 bases. Trimming took 2 bases from V and 3 from J; bases not matched to a gene: 3. From germline, CDR1 is SGHTA and CDR2 FQGNSA. CDR3 length equals 15 residues. This CDR3 reads CASSLWLAGTDTQYF. The sequenced part of the CDR3 DNA is TGTGCCAGCAGCTTATGGCTAGCGGGGACAGATACG.

For this clone: The missing CDR3 end, 3 residues past where the read stops, is filled in from the germline J gene. The chain links TRBV18 to TRBJ1-2; TRBD1 agrees at 9 bases. The length of the CDR3 is 13 residues. Germline V gene data show CDR1 as KGHSH and CDR2 as LQKENI. The part of the CDR3 DNA that was read is TGTGCCAGCTCACCGGGACAGGGTCGGGGC. Residues: CASSPGQGRG. The whole CDR3 region reads CASSPGQGRGYTF.

Turning to this clone: From the germline J gene comes the end of the CDR3, since the read stops 3 residues before it. V gene TRBV14 combines with J gene TRBJ2-3; D unclear. Germline CDR1 SGHDN, CDR2 FVKESK. The CDR3 is made up of 11 amino acids. V was cut by 1 base and J by 8 bases, with 4 bases left in between. Partial CDR3 DNA: TGTGCCAGCAGCCAAGTGGCTACG. Translating it yields CASSQVAT. The whole CDR3 is CASSQVATQYF.

Turning to this clone: The read ends 3 residues shy of where the CDR3 ends; the end is completed using the germline J gene. This chain uses TRBV6-2 or TRBV6-3 with TRBJ2-1, with TRBD2 matching 8 bases. The length of the CDR3 is 16 residues. The germline CDR1 and CDR2 sequences are MNHEY and SVGEGT. V trimming: 3 bases; J trimming: 6 bases; junction bases outside the gene matches: 10. The CDR3 bases that were read are TGTGCCAGCAGTTATAGGTGGAGCGGGGGAGCCAATGAG. Its translation is CASSYRWSGGANE. The whole CDR3 protein reads CASSYRWSGGANEQFF.

The sequenced part of the CDR3 DNA is TGTGCCAGCAGCTTAGCCAGAGATACG. It codes for CASSLARDT. The whole CDR3 region reads CASSLARDTQYF. The gene calls are TRBV7-2 and TRBJ2-3; unclear D gene. The CDR3 extends 3 residues past the end of the read, so its final part is completed from the germline J gene. Trimming took off 0 bases at V and 5 bases at J, with 3 bases between the two ends. The CDR3 has 12 residues. The germline gives CDR1 SGHTA, CDR2 FQGNSA.

Regarding this clone: The read gets to within 3 residues of the CDR3 end, and the germline J gene fills in the rest. The chain recombines TRBV20-1 with TRBJ2-5; D unclear. The V end lost 6 bases, the J end lost 0 bases, and 20 bases lay between the germline ends. The germline V gene has CDR1 DFQATT and CDR2 SNEGSKA (reference sequence). This CDR3 is 16 amino acids long. Partial CDR3 DNA: TGCAGTGCCTACTTCCCTGGCCAGGCCGACCAAGAGACC. Protein sequence: CSAYFPGQADQET. The CDR3 reads in full as CSAYFPGQADQETQYF.

On this clone: The CDR3 end falls 3 residues outside the read, so it is completed with the germline J gene. This sequence joins TRBV18 and TRBJ2-7, with D perhaps TRBD1 (5 bases). With 0 bases removed from V and 2 bases from J, the gap between germline ends came to 14 bases. The CDR3 runs to 16 residues. Germline-derived CDR1 and CDR2 are KGHSH and LQKENI. Partial CDR3 DNA: TGTGCCAGCTCACCACCAGAGGACATGGGCACCTACGAG. Amino acid sequence: CASSPPEDMGTYE. The CDR3 in full is CASSPPEDMGTYEQYF.

About this clone itself: The read is 3 residues too short to cover the CDR3 end, so that end is filled in from the germline J gene. The chain carries TRBV19 and TRBJ1-5; D not certain. Germline CDR1 and CDR2: LNHDA and SQIVND (reference sequence). Trimming left V 5 bases short and J 0 bases short, with 8 bases between. CDR3 size: 14 residues. The sequenced CDR3 bases are TGTGCCAGTAGTGAGCGGGATAGCAATCAGCCC. Translated: CASSERDSNQP. The CDR3 reads in full as CASSERDSNQPQHF. Using reference TRBV19 and TRBJ1-5 for the parts outside the CDR3, the full variable domain is DGGITQSPKYLFRKEGQNVTLSCEQNLNHDAMYWYRQDPGQGLRLIYYSQIVNDFQKGDIAEGYSVSREKKESFPLTVTSAQKNPTAFYLCASSERDSNQPQHFGDGTRLSIL.

On this clone: The observed sequence ends 3 residues before the CDR3 terminus, with the missing tail filled in from the germline J gene. The chain links TRBV7-9 to TRBJ1-1; D is ambiguous. Per the germline V gene, CDR1 is SEHNR and CDR2 is FQNEAQ (reference sequence). V dropped 0 bases and J dropped 6 bases, with 8 bases sitting between them. This CDR3 has 13 amino acids. CDR3 DNA (partial): TGTGCCAGCAGCTTAGCAGAACAGCCTGAA. It yields the protein CASSLAEQPE. The CDR3 as a whole reads CASSLAEQPEAFF.

Concerning this clone itself: The sequenced fragment ends 3 residues before the CDR3 boundary, so the rest is inferred from the germline J gene. The chain recombines TRBV18 with TRBJ2-5; 12 bases align to TRBD2. Germline loops: CDR1 KGHSH, CDR2 LQKENI. The J segment lost 0 bases and the V segment lost 4 bases, leaving 6 bases of the junction unmatched. This CDR3 spans 17 amino acids. CDR3 DNA, as far as it was read: TGTGCCAGCTCACGACTTCTAGCGGGAGGGTACCAAGAGACC. This encodes CASSRLLAGGYQET. The entire CDR3 is CASSRLLAGGYQETQYF.

A word on this clone: The CDR3 end lies 3 residues beyond the end of the read and is filled in from the germline J gene. The gene calls are TRBV7-2 and TRBJ1-1; D may be TRBD1 (5 bases). V was clipped by 5 bases and J by 4 bases, with 17 bases between them. The CDR3 extends over 15 amino acids. The germline gives CDR1 SGHTA, CDR2 FQGNSA. The CDR3 sequence is CASSPGGPGGTEAFF. The CDR3 DNA, read in part, is TGTGCCAGCAGCCCCGGTGGGCCCGGGGGCACTGAA.

To note about this clone: Sequencing ends 3 residues short of the CDR3 end; the germline J gene provides the rest. The chain uses TRBV7-2 and TRBJ2-3, with TRBD2 as a possible D gene (6 bases). V dropped 3 bases and J dropped 2 bases, with 12 bases sitting between them. CDR3 size: 15 residues. The germline CDR1 and CDR2 sequences are SGHTA and FQGNSA. The DNA read from the CDR3 is TGTGCCAGCAGCTTGCGGGGACTTCCCACAGATACG. The encoded protein is CASSLRGLPTDT. The full CDR3 protein is CASSLRGLPTDTQYF.

As regards this clone: The read terminates 3 residues ahead of where the CDR3 ends, so the germline J gene completes it. The chain recombines TRBV19 with TRBJ2-3; tentatively, D is TRBD1 (6 bases). This CDR3 is 13 amino acids long. The germline V gene encodes CDR1 LNHDA and CDR2 SQIVND (reference sequence). Between the trimmed V and J ends, which lost 6 bases and 2 bases, there was a span of 9 bases. The CDR3 region is CASRQGTTDTQYF. The sequenced part of the CDR3 DNA is TGTGCCAGTAGGCAGGGGACCACAGATACG.

A remark on this clone: From the germline J gene comes the end of the CDR3, since the read stops 3 residues before it. V is TRBV19 and J is TRBJ2-7; 11 bases line up with TRBD1. CDR3 length: 14 residues. V shed 6 bases, J shed 3 bases, and the junction held 4 bases outside the gene matches. Germline assignment: CDR1 LNHDA and CDR2 SQIVND (reference sequence). The CDR3 sequence is CASRRTGGFYEQYF. CDR3 bases read: TGTGCCAGTAGGAGGACAGGGGGCTTCTACGAG.

As to this clone: The DNA ends 3 residues before the CDR3 does, and the rest of the CDR3 is filled in from the germline J gene. The V call is TRBV7-2, the J call TRBJ2-7; the D gene is possibly TRBD1 (6 bases). The CDR3 runs to 15 residues. V gave up 5 bases and J gave up 1 base, with 15 bases separating them. The germline gives CDR1 SGHTA, CDR2 FQGNSA. The CDR3 protein is CASSRTGLASYEQYF. Incomplete CDR3 DNA: TGTGCCAGCAGCCGAACAGGGTTGGCGTCCTACGAG.